This note documents a single TCR beta chain sequence. This sample was included in a study of T cells expressing NK-cell markers. Germline V gene lookup returns CDR1 DFQATT and CDR2 SNEGSKA (reference sequence). This CDR3 has 14 amino acids. No DNA is given; TCRdb re-called the 5' RACE reads and lists each CDR3 protein once. Its clone listing holds fewer than 400,000 distinct CDR3 sequences. The chain carries TRBV20-1 and TRBJ1-1; TCRdb reports TRBD1, a call that lacks DNA to check it against. Source material: blood T cells: a sorted CD56 or NKG2C T cell subset, CD4+ or CD8+ T cells, or bulk PBMC T cells (not recorded which). This sequence was found in a woman between 45 and 60 years old in good health. This CDR3 is CSAYEDRGNTEAFF.